Given below is one TCR beta chain in context. Its specific antigen is unknown. No base qualities exist here, and no much larger clone lies one base off it. This entry comes from a study of CD8 T cells in ankylosing spondylitis (dated by TCRdb to about 2017). Background on the whole study: The study profiled T cell receptor beta repertoires in healthy donors and ankylosing spondylitis patients to find disease-linked TCR variants. The whole study cohort included about a hundred healthy donors and some 27 ankylosing spondylitis patients. Peripheral blood was sampled, and synovial fluid was also collected from ankylosing spondylitis patients. On the study overall, not on this receptor specifically: A TCR beta motif of about 8 highly homologous amino acid variants appeared characteristic of blood from ankylosing spondylitis patients. Significant enrichment of the disease-linked clones was reported in matched synovial fluid samples from ankylosing spondylitis patients. Some motif variants were previously reported in synovial fluid and blood of reactive arthritis patients, suggesting common disease-initiation mechanisms. The disease-linked clones showed a CD8+ phenotype and occurred at relatively low frequencies in peripheral blood.

From its cysteine to its phenylalanine, the CDR3 spans 16 amino acids. Kept here is only the CDR3 DNA, which spans 48 bases and is read in frame from base 1. V was cut back by 3 bases and J by 4 bases, leaving a gap of 18 bases between them. CDR1 is given as KGHSH and CDR2 as LQKENI, both from the germline V gene. TCRdb lists the instrument as Illumina HiSeq 2500. TCR beta libraries were prepared by quantitative 5'-RACE with molecular barcodes. On the study's bioinformatics: A new computational method based on a probabilistic model of VDJ rearrangement was used to identify disease-linked TCR variants. TCRdb trimmed public reads at Q25 via fastp, called clones via MiXCR and kept in-frame beta chains. Entries are consolidated by CDR3 protein sequence, retaining the most common genes and DNA. The V and J calls were not made by the authors but by TCRdb's processing. The sample data list approximately 400,000 distinct CDR3 sequences, and 20% to 30% of these were observed just once. The ten largest make up roughly 0.9% of the sample.

The sequenced sample consisted of blood, either unsorted or a sorted T cell fraction (not recorded which). The receptor was isolated from a male donor with ankylosing spondylitis. The V gene is TRBV18 and the J gene is TRBJ1-1, and possibly TRBD1, on 5 matching bases. The sequence in DNA is TGTGCCAGCTCACCTCGAACAGGCTTTGGGGGCACTGAAGCTTTCTTT. Its protein reads: CASSPRTGFGGTEAFF.